This TCR beta chain was recovered during a study of ipilimumab plus nivolumab after autologous stem cell transplantation. Findings of the study overall: Authors suggest TCR repertoire, Treg phenotype and gut microbiota support further study.

The protocol was immunoSEQ multiplex PCR, while the TCRdb copy is restricted to in-frame clones and leaves out a portion. The repertoire holds 35,000 to 50,000 clones, with roughly 84% as singletons. Germline V gene sequence: CDR1 LNHDA, CDR2 SQIVND (reference sequence). The V gene end was trimmed by 6 bases and the J gene end by 5 bases; junction bases not matched to a gene: 5. This CDR3 is 13 amino acids long. This clone was picked up a small number of times. Its cognate antigen is unknown. The chain combines TRBV19 with TRBJ2-3; 7 positions agree with TRBD2. The source of this sequence is a male donor with multiple myeloma. The sequenced sample was PBMCs, obtained in a trial of ipilimumab plus nivolumab as post-transplant consolidation. CDR3 residues: CASSGLGGDTQYF. The DNA of the CDR3 is TGTGCCAGTAGCGGACTAGGAGGAGATACGCAGTATTTT.